A selection of T cell receptor beta chains follows, all from one sample in a study of graft-versus-host responses after intestinal transplantation. TCRdb's table, derived via immunoSEQ multiplex PCR, lists solely in-frame clones and lacks some. The sample shows about 23,000 clones, about 48% of them seen only once. This sample comprised alloreactive CD8+ T cells from a mixed lymphocyte reaction culture, obtained before transplantation. Every receptor here comes from a human patient who was an organ donor for intestinal transplantation. Both conserved end residues are part of each CDR3. The D gene is left open where the match is weak. For some rows the clone size is stated as once, few or many, or as a class when expanded; others skip it.

J: TRBJ2-7; V: TRBV7-2; size: NA; D: TRBD2; DNA: TGTGCCAGCAGCCCGGGACCGGGGGGGGACGAGCAGTACTTC; CDR3: CASSPGPGGDEQYF
J: TRBJ1-2; V: TRBV4-3; size: NA; D: NA; DNA: TGCGCCAGCAGCCTCGACCCGGGCCAGGGATATGGCTACACCTTC; CDR3: CASSLDPGQGYGYTF
J: TRBJ2-2; V: TRBV4-3; size: medium-sized; D: NA; DNA: TGCGCCAGCAGCCAAGATCGGGGCACCGGGGAGCTGTTTTTT; CDR3: CASSQDRGTGELFF
J: TRBJ1-5; V: TRBV5-1; size: few; D: NA; DNA: TGCGCCAGCAGCTTGGGGGGCACTCATCAGCCCCAGCATTTT; CDR3: CASSLGGTHQPQHF
J: TRBJ2-7; V: TRBV13; size: few; D: TRBD1; DNA: TGTGCCAGCAGCTTAAGTCTGGGGACAGGCTCCTACGAGCAGTACTTC; CDR3: CASSLSLGTGSYEQYF
J: TRBJ2-5; V: TRBV4-1; size: NA; D: NA; DNA: TGCGCCAGCAGCCAAGTTGGACAAGAGACCCAGTACTTC; CDR3: CASSQVGQETQYF
J: TRBJ2-6; V: TRBV2; size: NA; D: TRBD1; DNA: TGTGCCAGCAGGGGACAGATCTTTGGGGCCAACGTCCTGACTTTC; CDR3: CASRGQIFGANVLTF
J: TRBJ2-7; V: TRBV4-3; size: few; D: TRBD1; DNA: TGCGCCAGCAGCCAGGGACAGGGACAAGCCTACGAGCAGTACTTC; CDR3: CASSQGQGQAYEQYF
J: TRBJ2-7; V: TRBV19; size: NA; D: NA; DNA: TGTGCCAGTAGTATCTCCGACGGGAGCTCCTACGAGCAGTACTTC; CDR3: CASSISDGSSYEQYF
J: TRBJ1-2; V: TRBV29-1; size: NA; D: NA; DNA: TGCAGCGTTGAAGACAGCCTCCGAGACTATGGCTACACCTTC; CDR3: CSVEDSLRDYGYTF
J: TRBJ2-7; V: TRBV6-5; size: few; D: TRBD1; DNA: TGTGCCAGCAGTTACGGGACAGGCTACGAGCAGTACTTC; CDR3: CASSYGTGYEQYF
J: TRBJ1-2; V: TRBV6-6; size: NA; D: NA; DNA: TGTGCCAGCAGCCTAAGGGGACGGATCTATGGCTACACCTTC; CDR3: CASSLRGRIYGYTF
J: TRBJ2-7; V: TRBV28; size: NA; D: NA; DNA: TGTGCCAGCAGTTCCCCAGACCGGGGACATCCGACAAGGTCGGAATACACCCTCTCCTACGAGCAGTACTTC; CDR3: CASSSPDRGHPTRSEYTLSYEQYF
J: TRBJ2-5; V: TRBV11-2; size: NA; D: TRBD2; DNA: TGTGCCAGCAGCGAAACTAGCGGCTCTAAAGAGACCCAGTACTTC; CDR3: CASSETSGSKETQYF
J: TRBJ2-1; V: TRBV7-2; size: few; D: NA; DNA: TGTGCCAGCAGCTTACTCGATCGGGTTTGGAATGAGCAGTTCTTC; CDR3: CASSLLDRVWNEQFF
J: TRBJ2-7; V: TRBV30; size: few; D: TRBD2; DNA: TGTGCCTGGAGTGTAGGCGGGGGCTACGAGCAGTACTTC; CDR3: CAWSVGGGYEQYF
J: TRBJ1-1; V: TRBV4-1; size: medium-sized; D: NA; DNA: TGCGCCAGCAGCCAAGTTGGCAACACTGAAGCTTTCTTT; CDR3: CASSQVGNTEAFF
J: TRBJ2-3; V: TRBV5-6; size: few; D: TRBD1; DNA: TGTGCCAGCAGCCCAGGGACAGGGGGGGCAGATACGCAGTATTTT; CDR3: CASSPGTGGADTQYF
J: TRBJ1-3; V: TRBV9; size: few; D: TRBD1; DNA: TGTGCCAGCAGCGTAGCTGGGACAGCTGGAAACACCATATATTTT; CDR3: CASSVAGTAGNTIYF
J: TRBJ1-2; V: TRBV11-2; size: few; D: NA; DNA: TGTGCCAGCAGCTTCGAGGGGGACTATGGCTACACCTTC; CDR3: CASSFEGDYGYTF